One T cell receptor beta chain is described in this entry. No antigen is known for it. Germline CDR1 is DFQATT and CDR2 is SNEGSKA (reference sequence). This CDR3 spans 10 amino acids. V was cut by 5 bases and J by 6 bases, with 7 bases left in between. TCRdb keeps only in-frame clones here, not all; method: immunoSEQ multiplex PCR. The table records 180,000 or so clones, approximately 87% of them present only once. The data were taken from a study of cytomegalovirus exposure and HLA in healthy donors. The study's findings and limits: According to a subsequent analysis, TCR clusters identified in the first cohort showed a tendency to co-occur across the 100 to 150 validation repertoires. The study flagged roughly 150 TCR beta chains as cytomegalovirus-associated.

The gene calls are TRBV20-1 and TRBJ1-1; no firm D call. The sample comprised PBMCs. This sequence originates from a woman aged 30 to 39 in good health and CMV-seronegative. DNA of the CDR3: TGCAGTGCTGTGGCCCCTGAAGCTTTCTTT. Its protein product is CSAVAPEAFF.